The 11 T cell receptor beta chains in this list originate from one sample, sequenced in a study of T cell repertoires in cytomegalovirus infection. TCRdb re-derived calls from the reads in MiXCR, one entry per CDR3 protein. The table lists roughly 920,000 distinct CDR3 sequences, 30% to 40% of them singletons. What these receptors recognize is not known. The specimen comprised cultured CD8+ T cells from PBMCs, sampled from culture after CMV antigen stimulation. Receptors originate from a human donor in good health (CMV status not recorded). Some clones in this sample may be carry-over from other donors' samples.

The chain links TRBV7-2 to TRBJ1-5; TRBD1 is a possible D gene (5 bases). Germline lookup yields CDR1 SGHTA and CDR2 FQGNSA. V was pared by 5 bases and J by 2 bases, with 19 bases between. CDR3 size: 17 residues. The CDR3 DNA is TGTGCCAGCAGCCTGTCGGGACCGGGAAGGGGCAATCAGCCCCAGCATTTT. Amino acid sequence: CASSLSGPGRGNQPQHF. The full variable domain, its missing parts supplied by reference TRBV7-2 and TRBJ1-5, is GAGVSQSPSNKVTEKGKDVELRCDPISGHTALYWYRQSLGQGLEFLIYFQGNSAPDKSGLPSDRFSAERTGGSVSTLTIQRTQQEDSAVYLCASSLSGPGRGNQPQHFGDGTRLSIL.

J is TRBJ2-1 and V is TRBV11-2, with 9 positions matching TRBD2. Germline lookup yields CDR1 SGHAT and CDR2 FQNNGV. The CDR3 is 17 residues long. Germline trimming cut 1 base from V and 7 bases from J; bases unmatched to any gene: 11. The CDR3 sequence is CASSLVQRAGGRNEQFF. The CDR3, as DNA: TGTGCCAGCAGCTTAGTTCAGCGAGCGGGGGGCCGGAATGAGCAGTTCTTC.

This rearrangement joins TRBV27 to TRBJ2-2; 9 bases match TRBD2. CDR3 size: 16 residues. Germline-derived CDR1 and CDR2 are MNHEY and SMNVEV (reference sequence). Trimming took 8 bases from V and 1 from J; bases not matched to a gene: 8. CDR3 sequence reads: CASAQAGGMNTGELFF. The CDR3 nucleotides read TGTGCCAGCGCTCAGGCGGGGGGGATGAACACCGGGGAGCTGTTTTTT.

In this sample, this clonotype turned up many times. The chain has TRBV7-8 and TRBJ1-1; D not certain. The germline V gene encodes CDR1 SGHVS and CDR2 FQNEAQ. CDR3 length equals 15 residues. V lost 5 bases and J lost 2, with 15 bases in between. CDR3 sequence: CASSVLGSGNTEAFF. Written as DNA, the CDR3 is TGTGCCAGCAGCGTGTTAGGTTCGGGAAACACTGAAGCTTTCTTT.

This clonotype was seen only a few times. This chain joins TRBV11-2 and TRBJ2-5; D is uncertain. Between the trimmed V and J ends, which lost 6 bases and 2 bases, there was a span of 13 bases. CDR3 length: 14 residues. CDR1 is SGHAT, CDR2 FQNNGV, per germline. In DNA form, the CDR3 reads TGTGCCAGCAGGGCGCGCGGTGTGCAAGAGACCCAGTACTTC. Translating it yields CASRARGVQETQYF.

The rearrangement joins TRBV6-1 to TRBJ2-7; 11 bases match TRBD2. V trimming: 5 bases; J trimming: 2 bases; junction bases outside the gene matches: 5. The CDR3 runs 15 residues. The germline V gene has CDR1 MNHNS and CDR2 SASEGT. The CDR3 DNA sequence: TGTGCCAGCAGTCAATCTAGCGGGGGGACCTACGAGCAGTACGTC. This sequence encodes CASSQSSGGTYEQYV.

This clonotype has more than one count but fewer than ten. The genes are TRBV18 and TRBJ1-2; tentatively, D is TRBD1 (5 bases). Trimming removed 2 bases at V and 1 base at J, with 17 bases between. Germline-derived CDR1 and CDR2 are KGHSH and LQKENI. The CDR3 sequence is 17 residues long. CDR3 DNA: TGTGCCAGCTCACCAGTGGCCATCAGGGCGCTTAACTATGGCTACACCTTC. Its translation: CASSPVAIRALNYGYTF.

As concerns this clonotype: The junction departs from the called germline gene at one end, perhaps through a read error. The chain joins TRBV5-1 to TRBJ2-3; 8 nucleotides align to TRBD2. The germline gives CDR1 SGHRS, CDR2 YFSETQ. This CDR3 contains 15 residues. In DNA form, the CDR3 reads TGCACCAGCAGCTCCCCGGGACTAGGTCCCGATACGCAGTATTTT. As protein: CTSSSPGLGPDTQYF. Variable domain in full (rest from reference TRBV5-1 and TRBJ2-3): KAGVTQTPRYLIKTRGQQVTLSCSPISGHRSVSWYQQTPGQGLQFLFEYFSETQRNKGNFPGRFSGRQFSNSRSEMNVSTLELGDSALYLCTSSSPGLGPDTQYFGPGTRLTVL.

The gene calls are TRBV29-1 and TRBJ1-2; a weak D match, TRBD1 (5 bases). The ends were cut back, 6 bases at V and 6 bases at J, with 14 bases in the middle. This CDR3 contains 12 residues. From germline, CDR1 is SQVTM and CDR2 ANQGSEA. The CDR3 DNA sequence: TGCAGCGTGGTGGGACGATCGGATGGCTACACCTTC. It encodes CSVVGRSDGYTF.

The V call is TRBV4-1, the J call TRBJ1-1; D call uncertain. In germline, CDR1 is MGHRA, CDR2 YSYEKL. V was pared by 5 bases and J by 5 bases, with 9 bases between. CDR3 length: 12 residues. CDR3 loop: CASSEEGTEAFF. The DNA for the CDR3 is TGCGCCAGCAGCGAGGAAGGGACTGAAGCTTTCTTT.

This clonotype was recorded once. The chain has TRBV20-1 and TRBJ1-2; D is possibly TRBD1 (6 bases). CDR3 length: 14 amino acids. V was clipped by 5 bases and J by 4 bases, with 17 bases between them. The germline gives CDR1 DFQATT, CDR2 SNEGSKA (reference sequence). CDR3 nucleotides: TGCAGTGCTCCAGGGACAAGCGGTATCTATGGCTACACCTTC. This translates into CSAPGTSGIYGYTF.